Listed here is a single TCR beta chain. No antigen is known for it. V trimming: 0 bases; J trimming: 3 bases; junction bases outside the gene matches: 8. The CDR3 runs to 15 residues. In germline, CDR1 is DFQATT, CDR2 SNEGSKA (reference sequence). This specimen comes from a study of T cell repertoires in cytomegalovirus infection. About the study: Alongside well-studied HLA-B-restricted CMV epitopes, recently identified HLA-C-restricted CMV epitopes were also used. From public TCR beta signatures came an indication of both CMV infection and matching HLA type. Study-wide results and caveats: Clonotypes of TCR beta that were HLA-C-restricted and CMV-specific dominated the ex vivo response. CMV carriers with the relevant HLA were identified by cumulative public TCR beta family frequency.

Each CDR3 protein is one row after TCRdb ran MiXCR on the reads. Counted here are about 830,000 distinct CDR3 sequences, less than 35% occurring once; the ten biggest clones make up about an eighth. The TCR originated in a human donor in good health (CMV status not recorded). Some clones in this sample may be carry-over from other donors' samples. Sequenced material: cultured CD8+ T cells from PBMCs, taken from culture after CMV antigen stimulation. J is TRBJ2-7 and V is TRBV20-1; 7 bases are shared with TRBD2. CDR3: CSARDRLAEGYEQYV. The CDR3 nucleotides read TGCAGTGCTAGAGATAGGCTAGCGGAGGGCTACGAGCAGTACGTC.